This T cell receptor (beta chain) was captured in a study of OX40 agonist ivuxolimab in advanced cancers. About the research overall: Every 2 weeks, patients received ivuxolimab intravenously, dosed at 0.01 to 10 mg/kg. Study-level points and caveats: Normalized T-cell clonal expansion was also low in some nonresponders.

Sequenced by immunoSEQ multiplex PCR; TCRdb stores in-frame clones only, minus some. This sample has under 100,000 clones; roughly 89% occur once, and the top ten carry just over 0.15%. About this clone itself: As yet, its antigen is unknown.

This CDR3 is 13 amino acids long. The V and J ends lost 5 bases and 6 bases respectively, with 13 bases between them. Germline loops: CDR1 SGHTA, CDR2 FQGTGA. Baseline was the first blood sampling point, followed by cycle 4 day 1 and cycle 7 day 1. Here the sequenced sample was CD4+ or CD8+ T cells sorted from blood, taken in a trial of the OX40 agonist ivuxolimab. The rearrangement uses TRBV7-3 and TRBJ1-1; D unclear. The clonotype was recovered from an adult with an advanced solid tumor such as melanoma, head and neck, liver or kidney cancer. CDR3 amino acids: CASSRLGFPEAFF. CDR3 in DNA: TGTGCCAGCAGCAGGTTAGGGTTCCCTGAAGCTTTCTTT.